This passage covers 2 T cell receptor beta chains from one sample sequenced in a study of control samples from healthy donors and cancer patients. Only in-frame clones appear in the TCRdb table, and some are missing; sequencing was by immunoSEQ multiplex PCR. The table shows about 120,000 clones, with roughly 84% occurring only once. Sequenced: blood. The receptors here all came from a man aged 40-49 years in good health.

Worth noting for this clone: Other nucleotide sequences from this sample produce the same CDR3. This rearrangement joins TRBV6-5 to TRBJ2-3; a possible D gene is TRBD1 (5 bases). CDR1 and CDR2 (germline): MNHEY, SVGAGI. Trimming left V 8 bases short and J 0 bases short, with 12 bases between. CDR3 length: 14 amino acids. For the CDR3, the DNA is TGTGCCAGCCGGTGGCAGGGAAGCACAGATACGCAGTATTTT. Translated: CASRWQGSTDTQYF.

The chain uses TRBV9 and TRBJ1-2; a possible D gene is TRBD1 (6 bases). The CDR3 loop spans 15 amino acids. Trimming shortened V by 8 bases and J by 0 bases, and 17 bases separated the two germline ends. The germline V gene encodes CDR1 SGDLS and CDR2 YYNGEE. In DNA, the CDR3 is TGTGCCAGTTCCCTCGGGGGCCCCTCTAACTATGGCTACACCTTC. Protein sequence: CASSLGGPSNYGYTF. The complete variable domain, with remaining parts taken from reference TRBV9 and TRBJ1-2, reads DSGVTQTPKHLITATGQRVTLRCSPRSGDLSVYWYQQSLDQGLQFLIQYYNGEERAKGNILERFSAQQFPDLHSELNLSSLELGDSALYFCASSLGGPSNYGYTFGSGTRLTVV.